The clone carrying this TCR beta chain was picked up a small number of times. What it binds is unknown. Germline CDR1 is SNHLY and CDR2 is FYNNEI. There are 14 residues in the CDR3. The trim removed 7 bases at V and 2 bases at J, leaving 6 bases unmatched. This specimen belongs to a study of T cell repertoires in cytomegalovirus infection. Study details: Recently identified HLA-C-restricted CMV epitopes were used, and well-studied HLA-B-restricted CMV epitopes were used as well.

TCRdb called the reads again in MiXCR, with one record for every CDR3 protein. Of around 900,000 distinct CDR3 sequences detected, approximately 31% appear once; the ten largest clones hold around 15%. Overall study findings and caveats: Within the response measured ex vivo, HLA-C-restricted CMV-specific TCR beta clonotypes were dominant. Using cumulative public TCR beta family frequency, the authors identified those who carried CMV together with the relevant HLA.

The clonotype was recovered from a human donor in good health (CMV status not recorded). Some clones in this sample may be carry-over from other donors' samples. The specimen was cultured CD8+ T cells from PBMCs, collected from culture after CMV antigen stimulation. V and J are TRBV2 and TRBJ1-1; 8 bases are shared with TRBD1. CDR3 sequence reads: CASIIRGPNTEAFF. The CDR3 nucleotides are TGTGCCAGCATAATCAGGGGGCCCAACACTGAAGCTTTCTTT.